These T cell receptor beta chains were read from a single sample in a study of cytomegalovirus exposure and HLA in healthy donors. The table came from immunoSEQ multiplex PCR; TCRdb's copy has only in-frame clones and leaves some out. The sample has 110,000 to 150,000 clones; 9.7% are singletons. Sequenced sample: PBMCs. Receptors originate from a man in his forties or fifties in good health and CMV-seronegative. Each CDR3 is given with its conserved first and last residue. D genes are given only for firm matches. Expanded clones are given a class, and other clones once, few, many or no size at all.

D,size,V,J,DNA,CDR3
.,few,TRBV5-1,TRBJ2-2,TGCGCCAGCAGCTTGGGCCAGACTAACACCGGGGAGCTGTTTTTT,CASSLGQTNTGELFF
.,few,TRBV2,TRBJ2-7,TGTGCCAGCAGGAGAGGGCCTACCTACGAGCAGTACTTC,CASRRGPTYEQYF
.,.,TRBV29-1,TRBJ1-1,TGCAGCGTTGGTGGGGAGGAGGACACTGAAGCTTTCTTT,CSVGGEEDTEAFF
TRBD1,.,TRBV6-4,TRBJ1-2,TGTGCCAGCAGCGGAGGGGACAGGGGGCAAAGTGGCTACACCTTC,CASSGGDRGQSGYTF
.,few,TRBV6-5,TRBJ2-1,TGTGCCAGCAGTTACGATGCGTCCTACAATGAGCAGTTCTTC,CASSYDASYNEQFF
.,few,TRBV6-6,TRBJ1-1,TGTGCCAGCAGGACCAGGGGCCCGGGCACTGAAGCTTTCTTT,CASRTRGPGTEAFF
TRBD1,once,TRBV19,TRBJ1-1,TGTGCCAGTAGTCGGACAGGGGGCTTAGAGACTGAAGCTTTCTTT,CASSRTGGLETEAFF
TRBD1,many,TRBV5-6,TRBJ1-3,TGTGCCAGCAGCCCGACCGGGACAGGCAGAAACACCATATATTTT,CASSPTGTGRNTIYF
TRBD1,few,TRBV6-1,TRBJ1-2,TGTGCCAGCAGTGACGCGGGACAGGGGACTAACTATGGCTACACCTTC,CASSDAGQGTNYGYTF
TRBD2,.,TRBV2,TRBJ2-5,TGTGCCAGCAGACTAGCGGGAGGGTCGTGGCAAGAGACCCAGTACTTC,CASRLAGGSWQETQYF
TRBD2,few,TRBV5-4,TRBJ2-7,TGTGCCAGCAGCCCAGGACTAGCGGGGGGTTTCGAGCAGTACTTC,CASSPGLAGGFEQYF
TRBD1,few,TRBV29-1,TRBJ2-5,TGCAGCGTTGGGAAGGGGGCTGCAGAGACCCAGTACTTC,CSVGKGAAETQYF
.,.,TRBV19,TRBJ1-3,TGTGCCAGTAGTATAGTCCAGATAAGCTCTGGAAACACCATATATTTT,CASSIVQISSGNTIYF
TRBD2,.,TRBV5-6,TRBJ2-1,TGTGCCAGCAGCTTGAATCTAAGGCCGGGAGGGATCAATGAGCAGTTCTTC,CASSLNLRPGGINEQFF
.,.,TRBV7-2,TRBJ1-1,TGTGCCAGCAGCACTCAAACAGGGATGAACACTGAAGCTTTCTTT,CASSTQTGMNTEAFF
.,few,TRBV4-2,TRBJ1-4,TGTGCCAGCAGCCAGGACAGCAGAGGTAATGAAAAACTGTTTTTT,CASSQDSRGNEKLFF
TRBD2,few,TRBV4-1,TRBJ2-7,TGCGCCAGCAGCCAAGCTCGCCTGACTAGCGGGGGATCCTACGAGCAGTACTTC,CASSQARLTSGGSYEQYF
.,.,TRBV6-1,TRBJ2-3,TGTGCCAGCAGTGAACCGGGCAGAGGGGATACGCAGTATTTT,CASSEPGRGDTQYF
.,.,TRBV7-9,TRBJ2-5,TGTGCCAGCAGCTCGCGGGGTTCAGAGGAAGAGACCCAGTACTTC,CASSSRGSEEETQYF
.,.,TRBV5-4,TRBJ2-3,TGTGCCAGCAGCTCGCGAACAGGTTTTCCCACAGATACGCAGTATTTT,CASSSRTGFPTDTQYF
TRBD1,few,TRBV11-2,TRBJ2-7,TGTGCCAGCAGCTCCCGGACAGGGTGGGAGCAGTACTTC,CASSSRTGWEQYF
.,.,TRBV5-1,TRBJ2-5,TGCGCCAGCAGCTTGAGAGAACCCCAAGAGACCCAGTACTTC,CASSLREPQETQYF
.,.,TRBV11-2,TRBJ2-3,TGTGCCAGCAGCTTAGAGAGGACAGATACGCAGTATTTT,CASSLERTDTQYF
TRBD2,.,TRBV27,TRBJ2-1,TGTGCCAGCAGTTTAGGAGCGGGGGTAAATGAGCAGTTCTTC,CASSLGAGVNEQFF
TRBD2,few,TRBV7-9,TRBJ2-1,TGTGCCAGCAGCTTCGTATCGATCGCCGGGACTAGCGACCACAATGAGCAGTTCTTC,CASSFVSIAGTSDHNEQFF
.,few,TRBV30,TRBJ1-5,TGTGCCTGGAGTGACCTGGGAGATCAGCCCCAGCATTTT,CAWSDLGDQPQHF
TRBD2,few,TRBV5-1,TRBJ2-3,TGCGCCAGCAGCGGATCCGGGACTAGCGTCAATTTGATCGCGAATACGCAGTATTTT,CASSGSGTSVNLIANTQYF
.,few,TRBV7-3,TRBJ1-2,TGTGCCAGCAGCTTACAGGGGAACTATGGCTACACCTTC,CASSLQGNYGYTF